The present entry profiles one T cell receptor (beta chain) with its context. Its target is not known. CDR3 length equals 14 residues. V shed 4 bases and J shed 6 bases, with 16 bases lying between them. CDR1 and CDR2 from the germline V gene are SGHRS and YFSETQ. This specimen comes from a study of shared clonotypes between healthy human individuals. About the study: For every donor, three CD4 naive, three CD4 memory, two CD8 naive and one CD8 memory plates were used.

Study results and caveats: Clonotypes shared by all four sorted-subset donors had higher generation probabilities than non-shared clonotypes. For naive CD4 cells, approximately 4.7% of clonotypes were shared across a handful of donors.

The data were produced by immunoSEQ multiplex PCR, yet TCRdb's version contains in-frame clones alone and is incomplete. Here the sample spans roughly 570,000 clones, 95% to 98% being singletons. Cells designated naive CD8 were CD45RO-negative and were positively selected for CCR7, with terminally differentiated effector memory CD45RA+ cells excluded. Donors were Caucasian adults residing in Nashville, Tennessee, USA. This TCR was sampled from a man aged 25-40 years in good health. The material sequenced was naive CD8+ T cells sorted from blood. V and J are TRBV5-1 and TRBJ1-2; D gene ambiguous. For the CDR3, the DNA is TGCGCCAGCAGCCGAGACCCAACCTTTGATGGCTACACCTTC. Its protein product is CASSRDPTFDGYTF.